One sample yielded the 4 T cell receptor beta chains listed below, sequenced in a study of diagnostic markers for celiac disease. One entry per CDR3 protein, without DNA, is what TCRdb gives after re-calling the reads. Recorded here are approximately 1,600 distinct CDR3 sequences; the top ten clones represent roughly a tenth. Sequencing was carried out using either unsorted cells or a sorted T cell fraction (not recorded which). The receptors here all came from a human donor.

The V gene is TRBV6-1, the J gene TRBJ2-3. The CDR3 is made up of 13 amino acids. CDR1 and CDR2 from the germline V gene are MNHNS and SASEGT. This CDR3 reads CASSLTFTDTQYF.

The CDR3 protein is CASSSGAGMYNEQFF. This chain links TRBV19 with TRBJ2-1; TCRdb's D call, TRBD1, is unchecked because there is no DNA. Germline lookup yields CDR1 LNHDA and CDR2 SQIVND (reference sequence). The CDR3 is made up of 15 amino acids.

V is TRBV18 and J is TRBJ1-4. Germline assignment: CDR1 KGHSH and CDR2 LQKENI. The CDR3 length is 16 residues. The CDR3 protein is CASSPDGRAANEKLFF.

J is TRBJ2-3 and V is TRBV28; TCRdb's D gene call, TRBD1, goes unchecked for lack of DNA. The CDR3 spans 17 residues. Germline loops: CDR1 MDHEN, CDR2 SYDVKM. This CDR3 reads CASSFPRGRVITDTQYF. The full variable domain, rest sourced from reference TRBV28 and TRBJ2-3, is DVKVTQSSRYLVKRTGEKVFLECVQDMDHENMFWYRQDPGLGLRLIYFSYDVKMKEKGDIPEGYSVSREKKERFSLILESASTNQTSMYLCASSFPRGRVITDTQYFGPGTRLTVL.